This TCR beta chain stems from a study of T cell responses to AZD1222 COVID-19 vaccine. To note about this clone: What it recognizes is unknown.

The assay was immunoSEQ multiplex PCR, and TCRdb's table has in-frame clones only and misses some. The table shows about 120,000 clones, with roughly 92% occurring only once. Study results and caveats: Most donors were white British and more were female, and clonal diversity was possibly underestimated. Baseline testing showed seropositivity in only a handful of AZD1222 recipients. Reportedly, nearly half of unique spike TCRs recognized epitopes outside B.1.351/B.1.1.7 mutations. Following two doses of AZD1222, Spike-specific TCR breadth and depth rose.

V was clipped by 8 bases and J by 3 bases, with 14 bases between them. CDR1 MDHEN and CDR2 SYDVKM come from the germline V gene. The CDR3 is made up of 14 amino acids. The V and J genes are TRBV28 and TRBJ1-5, with a possible D match to TRBD1 (6 bases). The sequence was collected from an adult in good health. Source: peripheral blood, taken on day 0 of AZD1222 vaccination. CDR3 nucleotide sequence: TGTGCCAGCCAACAGGGATCCATCAATCAGCCCCAGCATTTT. As protein: CASQQGSINQPQHF.